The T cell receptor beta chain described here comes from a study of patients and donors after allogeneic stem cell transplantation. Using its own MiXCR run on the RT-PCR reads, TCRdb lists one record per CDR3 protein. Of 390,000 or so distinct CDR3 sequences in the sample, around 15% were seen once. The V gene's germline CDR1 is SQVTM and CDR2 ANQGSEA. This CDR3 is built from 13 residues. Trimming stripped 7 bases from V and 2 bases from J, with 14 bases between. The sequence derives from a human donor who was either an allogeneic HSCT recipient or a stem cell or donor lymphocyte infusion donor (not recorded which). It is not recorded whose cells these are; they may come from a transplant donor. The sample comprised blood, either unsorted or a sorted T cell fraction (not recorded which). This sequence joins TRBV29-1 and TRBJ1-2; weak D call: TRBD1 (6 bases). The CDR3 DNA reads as TGCAGCGCCTGGACAGACACCAACTATGGCTACACCTTC. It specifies CSAWTDTNYGYTF.